The entry that follows covers one TCR beta chain sequence. Its cognate antigen is unknown. This CDR3 is built from 15 residues. V lost 6 bases and J lost 0, with 15 bases in between. Germline values: CDR1 DFQATT, CDR2 SNEGSKA (reference sequence). The data stem from a study of T-cell memory formation after mild COVID-19. In the study overall: The TCR clusters were mostly specific to one donor. Study conclusions and caveats: Cross-reactive memory apparently joined, as some responding clones appeared in pre-infection memory. Mainly in CM and EM were contracting CD4+ clones; CD8+ were in EMRA.

cDNA libraries for TCR alpha and TCR beta, carrying sample barcodes and UMIs, came from 5'RACE with constant-segment primers. TCRdb reprocessed the 5' RACE reads via MiXCR and lists one record per CDR3 protein. This sample has around 300,000 distinct CDR3 sequences, with 10% to 15% found just once. Material: PBMCs or a T cell subset sorted from them (not recorded which). This TCR derives from a man between 18 and 29 years old who had mild COVID-19 (a few samples of this study predate the infection). Cell type and time point are not known. V and J are TRBV20-1 and TRBJ1-5; the D gene is possibly TRBD1 (6 bases). CDR3 nucleotides: TGCAGTGCGGCGGTAGGGGGGTATAGCAATCAGCCCCAGCATTTT. Translation gives CSAAVGGYSNQPQHF.